This TCR beta chain was recorded in a study of T cell clonotyping in hematopoietic cell transplantation. Notes on the study in general: At the given depth, recipient repertoires were over 95% de novo clonotypes. Graft donor and pretransplant recipient Inverse Simpson Index values predicted broader posttransplant TCR diversity.

Measured with immunoSEQ multiplex PCR; TCRdb has only the in-frame clones, and not every one. Of around 3,000 clones in the sample, just over 70% are singletons; the top ten hold about 6%. Remarks on this clone: Antigen: not known.

Material: peripheral blood mononuclear cells, obtained 30 days after allogeneic stem cell transplant. The sequence derives from a male patient aged 40 to 50 who had an allogeneic stem cell transplant from an unrelated donor, so the T cells may come from the graft donor. Some clones in this sample may be carry-over from other donors' samples.

The CDR3 bases are TGCAGCGTTGAAGTACAGGTCCGCGGCGGGGAGCTGTTTTTT. The encoded protein is CSVEVQVRGGELFF. The rearrangement joins TRBV29-1 to TRBJ2-2; D is perhaps TRBD1 (5 bases). The CDR3 has 14 residues. V lost 1 base and J 7 bases, leaving 13 bases between the germline ends. The germline V gene encodes CDR1 SQVTM and CDR2 ANQGSEA.